The clone carrying this T cell receptor beta chain was counted ten times or more. Its antigen is not identified. The use of a sample-barcoded 5' primer and a J-beta primer mix characterized a second PCR of about 6 to 12 cycles. TCRdb re-called the 5' RACE reads through MiXCR, storing one row per CDR3 protein. The sample contains 1.5 million to 2 million distinct CDR3 sequences, 34% of which appear only once. This entry comes from a study of blood T cells in healthy people across ages. Study-level findings and limits: Estimated diversity, derived from one million T cells, was regarded as an underestimate.

Germline CDR1 and CDR2: SEHNR and FQNEAQ (reference sequence). V dropped 5 bases and J dropped 3 bases, with 13 bases sitting between them. The CDR3 is made up of 14 amino acids. This TCR was recovered from a woman aged 30 to 39 in good health. This chain uses TRBV7-9 with TRBJ2-5, with D possibly TRBD2 on 5 matching bases. The sample was blood. The CDR3 nucleotides read TGTGCCAGCAGCCGGGGTGTGAAAGAAGAGACCCAGTACTTC. Encoded protein: CASSRGVKEETQYF.